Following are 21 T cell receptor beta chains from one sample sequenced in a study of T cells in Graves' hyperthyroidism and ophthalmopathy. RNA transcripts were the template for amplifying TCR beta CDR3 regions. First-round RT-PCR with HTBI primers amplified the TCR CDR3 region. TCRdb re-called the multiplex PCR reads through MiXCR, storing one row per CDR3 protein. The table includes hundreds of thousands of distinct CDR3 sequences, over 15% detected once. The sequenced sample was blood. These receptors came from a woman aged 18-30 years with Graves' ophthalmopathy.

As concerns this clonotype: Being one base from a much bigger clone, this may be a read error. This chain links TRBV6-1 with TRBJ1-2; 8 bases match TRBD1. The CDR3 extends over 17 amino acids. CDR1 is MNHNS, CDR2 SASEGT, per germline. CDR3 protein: CASSEQFWDRTSYGYAF. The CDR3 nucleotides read TGTGCCAGCAGTGAACAATTTTGGGACAGGACATCCTATGGCTACGCCTTC.

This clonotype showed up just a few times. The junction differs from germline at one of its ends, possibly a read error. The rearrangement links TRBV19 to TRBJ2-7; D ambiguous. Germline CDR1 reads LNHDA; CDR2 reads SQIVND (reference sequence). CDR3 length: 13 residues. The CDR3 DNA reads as TGTGCCAGTAGTATAGATTCGGCCTACGGGCAGTACTTC. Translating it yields CASSIDSAYGQYF.

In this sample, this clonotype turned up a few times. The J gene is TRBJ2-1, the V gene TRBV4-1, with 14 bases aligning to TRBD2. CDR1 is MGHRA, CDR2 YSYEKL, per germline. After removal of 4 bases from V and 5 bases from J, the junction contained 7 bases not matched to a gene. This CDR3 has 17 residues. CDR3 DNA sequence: TGCGCCAGCAGCCCGAGACTAGCGGGGGGGCTTCACAATGAGCAGTTCTTC. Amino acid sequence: CASSPRLAGGLHNEQFF.

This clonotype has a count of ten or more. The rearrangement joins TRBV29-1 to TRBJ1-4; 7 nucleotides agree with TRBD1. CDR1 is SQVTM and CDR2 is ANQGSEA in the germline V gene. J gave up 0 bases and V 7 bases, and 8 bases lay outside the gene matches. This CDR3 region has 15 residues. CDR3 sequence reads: CSAMTGTATNEKLFF. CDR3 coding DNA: TGCAGCGCGATGACAGGGACCGCAACTAATGAAAAACTGTTTTTT.

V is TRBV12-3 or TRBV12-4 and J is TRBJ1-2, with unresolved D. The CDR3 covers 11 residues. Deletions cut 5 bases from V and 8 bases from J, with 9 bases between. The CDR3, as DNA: TGTGCCAGCAGTGGGGAGGTCGGCTACACCTTC. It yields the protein CASSGEVGYTF.

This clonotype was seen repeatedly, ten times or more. The CDR3 DNA reads TGTGCCTGGAGTTCTGATGCTCTCCGGAGCACTGAAGCTTTCTTT. Protein: CAWSSDALRSTEAFF. The V gene is TRBV30, the J gene TRBJ1-1; no clear D. V was shortened by 2 bases and J by 4 bases, with 17 bases between the two germline ends. The CDR3 is 15 amino acids. Looked up from germline, CDR1 is GTSNPN and CDR2 is SVGIG (reference sequence).

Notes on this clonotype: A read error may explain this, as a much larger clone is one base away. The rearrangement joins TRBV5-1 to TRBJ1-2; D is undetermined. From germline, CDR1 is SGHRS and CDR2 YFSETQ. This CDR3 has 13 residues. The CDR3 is CASSLSGGDGHTF. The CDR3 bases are TGCGCCAGCAGCTTGTCAGGTGGAGATGGCCACACCTTC.

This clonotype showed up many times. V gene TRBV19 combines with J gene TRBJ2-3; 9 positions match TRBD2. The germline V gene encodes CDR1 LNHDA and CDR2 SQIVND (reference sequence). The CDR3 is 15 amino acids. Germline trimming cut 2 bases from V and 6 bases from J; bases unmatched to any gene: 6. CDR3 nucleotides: TGTGCCAGTAGTATACAAGGCGGGGGGGCGGATACGCAGTATTTT. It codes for CASSIQGGGADTQYF.

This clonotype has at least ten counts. The CDR3 region is CASSMTGTTQYF. The CDR3 DNA sequence: TGTGCCAGCAGTATGACAGGGACTACGCAGTATTTT. The rearrangement uses TRBV12-3 or TRBV12-4 and TRBJ2-3; 7 nucleotides agree with TRBD1. The CDR3 totals 12 residues. Trimming took 5 bases from V and 8 from J; bases not matched to a gene: 4.

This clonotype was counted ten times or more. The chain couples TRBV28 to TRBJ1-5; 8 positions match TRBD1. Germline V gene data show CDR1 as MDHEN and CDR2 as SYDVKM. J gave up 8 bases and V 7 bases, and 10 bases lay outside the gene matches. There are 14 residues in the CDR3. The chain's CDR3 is CASTVTGGKKPQHF. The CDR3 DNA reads TGTGCCAGCACCGTCACAGGGGGGAAGAAGCCCCAGCATTTT.

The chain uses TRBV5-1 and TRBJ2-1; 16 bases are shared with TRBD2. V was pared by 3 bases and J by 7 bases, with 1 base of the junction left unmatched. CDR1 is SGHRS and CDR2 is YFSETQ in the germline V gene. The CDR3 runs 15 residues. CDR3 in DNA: TGCGCCAGCAGCTGGGGACTAGCGGGAGGGAATGAGCAGTTCTTC. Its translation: CASSWGLAGGNEQFF.

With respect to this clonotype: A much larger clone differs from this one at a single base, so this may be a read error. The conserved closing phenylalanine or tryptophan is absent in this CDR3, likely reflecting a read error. The CDR3 region is CASSLGGSGPQHL. The CDR3 nucleotides are TGTGCCAGCAGTTTAGGGGGGAGTGGGCCCCAGCATCTT. The genes are TRBV12-3 or TRBV12-4 and TRBJ1-5; D may be TRBD1 (5 bases). With 1 base removed from V and 9 bases from J, the gap between germline ends came to 10 bases. The CDR3 is made up of 13 amino acids.

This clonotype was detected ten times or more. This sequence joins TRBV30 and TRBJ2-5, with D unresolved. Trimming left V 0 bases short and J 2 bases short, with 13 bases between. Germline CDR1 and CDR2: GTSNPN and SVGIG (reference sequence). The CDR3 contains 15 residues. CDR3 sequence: CAWSVATGQQETQYF. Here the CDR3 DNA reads TGTGCCTGGAGTGTCGCAACCGGGCAGCAAGAGACCCAGTACTTC.

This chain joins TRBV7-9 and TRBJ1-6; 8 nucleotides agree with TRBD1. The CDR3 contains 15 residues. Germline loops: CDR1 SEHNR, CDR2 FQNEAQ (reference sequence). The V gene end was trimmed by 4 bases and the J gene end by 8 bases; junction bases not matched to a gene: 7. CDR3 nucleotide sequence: TGTGCCAGCAGCTCTTGGACAGGGAGGGATTCACCCCTCCACTTT. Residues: CASSSWTGRDSPLHF.

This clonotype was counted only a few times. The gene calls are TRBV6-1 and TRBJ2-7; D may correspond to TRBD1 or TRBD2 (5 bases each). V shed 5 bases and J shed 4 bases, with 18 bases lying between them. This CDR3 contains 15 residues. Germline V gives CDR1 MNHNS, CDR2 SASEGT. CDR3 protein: CASSPRPQGVYEQYF. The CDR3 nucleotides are TGTGCCAGCAGTCCCAGGCCCCAGGGAGTTTACGAGCAGTACTTC.

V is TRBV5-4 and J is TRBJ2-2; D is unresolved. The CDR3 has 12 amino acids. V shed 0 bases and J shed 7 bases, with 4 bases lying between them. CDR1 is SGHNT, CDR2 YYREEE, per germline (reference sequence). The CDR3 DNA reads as TGTGCCAGCAGCTTGGACATCGGGGAGCTGTTTTTT. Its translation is CASSLDIGELFF.

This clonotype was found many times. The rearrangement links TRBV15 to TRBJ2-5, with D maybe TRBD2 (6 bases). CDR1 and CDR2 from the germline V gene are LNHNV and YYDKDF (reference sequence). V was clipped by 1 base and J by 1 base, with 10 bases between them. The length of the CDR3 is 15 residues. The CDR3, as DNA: TGTGCCACCAGCAGAGCGGGAGCCCGCCAAGAGACCCAGTACTTC. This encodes CATSRAGARQETQYF.

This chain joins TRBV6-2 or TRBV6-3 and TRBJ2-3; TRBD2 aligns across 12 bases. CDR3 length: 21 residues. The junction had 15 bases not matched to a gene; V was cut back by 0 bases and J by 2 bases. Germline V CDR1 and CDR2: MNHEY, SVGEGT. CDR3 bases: TGTGCCAGCAGTTACTCGATCGACGAAGCAGGACTAGCGGGGTACACAGATACGCAGTATTTT. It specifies CASSYSIDEAGLAGYTDTQYF.

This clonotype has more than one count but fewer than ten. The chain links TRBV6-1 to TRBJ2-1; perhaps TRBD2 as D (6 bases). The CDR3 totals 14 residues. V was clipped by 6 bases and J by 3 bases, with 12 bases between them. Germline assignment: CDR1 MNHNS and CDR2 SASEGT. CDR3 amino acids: CASRGTPYYNEQFF. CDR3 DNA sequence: TGTGCCAGCAGGGGGACTCCCTACTACAATGAGCAGTTCTTC.

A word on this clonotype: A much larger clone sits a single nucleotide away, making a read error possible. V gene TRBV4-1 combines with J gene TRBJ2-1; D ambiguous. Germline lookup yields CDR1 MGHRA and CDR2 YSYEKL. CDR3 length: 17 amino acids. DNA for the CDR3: TGCGCCAGCAGCCCTCCGGCCGCCCTATTACGCTCCAATAAGCAGTTCTTC. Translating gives CASSPPAALLRSNKQFF.

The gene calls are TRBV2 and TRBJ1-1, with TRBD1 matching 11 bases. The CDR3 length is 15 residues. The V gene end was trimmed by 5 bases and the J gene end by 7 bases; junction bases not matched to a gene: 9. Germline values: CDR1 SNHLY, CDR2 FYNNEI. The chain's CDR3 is CASSRTGGLALEAFF. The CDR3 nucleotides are TGTGCCAGCAGTAGGACAGGGGGCTTGGCCCTTGAAGCTTTCTTT.